The present entry profiles one T cell receptor (beta chain) with its context. Its matching antigen is unknown. This specimen belongs to a study of shared clonotypes between healthy human individuals. The overall study: Each donor contributed plates that comprised three CD4 naive, three CD4 memory, two CD8 naive and one CD8 memory. General study findings and limits: In this cohort, only blood was sampled, and tissue repertoires likely differ.

Every subset had its genomic DNA shared out evenly among several immunoSEQ plates. This table comes from immunoSEQ multiplex PCR, and its TCRdb copy is limited to in-frame clones, with some not included. The sample includes approximately 98,000 clones, about 63% of them seen just once. This sequence was found in a woman in her 30s in good health. Sequencing was carried out using memory CD8+ T cells sorted from blood. Specified subset: CD45RO+ cells pooled with CCR7-negative TemRA cells.

As DNA, the CDR3 is TGTGCCAGCTCACCGACGGGTGGTGCAGTGAATGAAAAACTGTTTTTT. Translation gives CASSPTGGAVNEKLFF. The V and J genes are TRBV18 and TRBJ1-4; D is ambiguous. CDR1 and CDR2 (germline): KGHSH, LQKENI. The CDR3 extends over 16 amino acids. V lost 3 bases and J lost 5, with 16 bases in between. The full variable domain, completed using reference TRBV18 and TRBJ1-4, is NAGVMQNPRHLVRRRGQEARLRCSPMKGHSHVYWYRQLPEEGLKFMVYLQKENIIDESGMPKERFSAEFPKEGPSILRIQQVVRGDSAAYFCASSPTGGAVNEKLFFGSGTQLSVL.